The clone carrying this TCR beta chain turned up a few times. No antigen is known for it. The germline gives CDR1 MNHEY, CDR2 SVGAGI. CDR3 size: 16 residues. Trimming stripped 6 bases from V and 7 bases from J, with 21 bases between. Sample time point: healthy volunteer bleed at 6 weeks. Whole blood that had not been fractionated was the source of extracted total RNA. Individual cDNA molecules (in the library) carried attached unique molecular identifiers. TCRdb re-called the RACE reads through MiXCR, storing one row per CDR3 protein. This sample carries tens of thousands of distinct CDR3 sequences, roughly 5.4% of them seen once, and the ten largest clones take about 13%. This sample is drawn from a study of human T cells and chemical hapten exposure. Study information: Small pooled library volume differences chiefly drove per-sample TCR yield variation. Study-level results: Counts of TCRs above 1 in 1000 frequency stayed unchanged with DPC sensitization.

The chain joins TRBV6-5 to TRBJ2-2; D gene ambiguous. Sequences were obtained from whole blood. The sequence derives from a human donor in good health. Some clones in this sample may be carry-over from other donors' samples. The CDR3 bases are TGTGCCAGCAGACCGAAATTAGACATGTTCGGCGGGGAGCTGTTTTTT. This sequence encodes CASRPKLDMFGGELFF.